Each of the 18 T cell receptor gamma chains below was sequenced from the same sample in a study of gamma-delta T cells after stem cell transplantation. TCRdb fed the RT-PCR reads into CATT to redo clone calling. The table has around 720 gamma-chain clones, roughly 21% seen once. Sequencing used gamma-delta T cells. The receptors were gathered from a human donor. It is not recorded whose cells these are; they may come from a transplant donor.

For this clone: This may arise from a read error, as a much more abundant clone is one base away. The chain links TRGV9 to TRGJP. Looked up from germline, CDR1 is GITISATS and CDR2 is ISYDGTV (reference sequence). The CDR3 loop spans 16 amino acids. V shed 6 bases and J 8 bases; nucleotides not matched to a gene: 10. This CDR3 reads CALWNLWKLGKKIKVF. The CDR3 DNA is TGTGCCTTGTGGAATTTGTGGAAGTTGGGCAAAAAAATCAAGGTATTT.

This clone was seen only a few times. This may stem from a read error, because a much larger clone lies one nucleotide away. The sample carries other DNA sequences with the same CDR3. V is TRGV9 and J is TRGJ1 or TRGJ2. CDR1 and CDR2 (germline): GITISATS, ISYDGTV (reference sequence). The CDR3 extends over 16 amino acids. This chain's CDR3 is CALWEVQNTLHYKKLF. DNA for the CDR3: TGTGCCTTGTGGGAGGTGCAAAATACTCTTCACTATAAGAAACTCTTC.

This clone qualifies as large. The J gene is TRGJP2, the V gene TRGV2. V shed 6 bases and J 2 bases; nucleotides not matched to a gene: 0. This CDR3 spans 12 amino acids. Germline V CDR1 and CDR2: EGSNGY, YDSYNSKV. The CDR3 sequence is CATWSSDWIKTF. In nucleotides, the CDR3 is TGTGCCACCTGGAGTAGTGATTGGATCAAGACGTTT.

Only a few counts were recorded for this clone. This may be a read error: a much more frequent sequence differs by one nucleotide. Other DNA sequences within the sample encode an identical CDR3. V gene TRGV8 combines with J gene TRGJ1 or TRGJ2. The CDR3 runs 11 residues. In germline, CDR1 is VENAVY, CDR2 YDSYNSRV. In DNA form, the CDR3 reads TGCGCCACCCGGAATTATTATAAGAAACTCTTT. Its translation is CATRNYYKKLF.

As to this clone: Given a much more abundant clone one base away, this may be a read error. Other DNA sequences in the same sample also yield this CDR3. The gene calls are TRGV9 and TRGJP. Per germline, CDR1 GITISATS and CDR2 ISYDGTV (reference sequence). CDR3 length equals 17 residues. The trim removed 4 bases at V and 4 bases at J, leaving 7 bases unmatched. CDR3 sequence: CALWDAPQELGKKIKVF. The DNA for the CDR3 is TGTGCCTTGTGGGACGCCCCCCAAGAGTTGGGCAAAAAAATCAAGGTATTT.

With respect to this clone: A read error may explain this, as a much larger clone is one base away. Other DNA sequences within the sample encode an identical CDR3. The genes are TRGV9 and TRGJP. The germline gives CDR1 GITISATS, CDR2 ISYDGTV (reference sequence). The CDR3 contains 17 residues. The CDR3 nucleotides read TGTGCCTTGTGGGAGCCGCGCCAAGAGTTGGGCAAAAAAATCAAGGTATTC. Translating it yields CALWEPRQELGKKIKVF.

In regard to this clone: This may stem from a read error, because a much larger clone lies one nucleotide away. V is TRGV3 and J is TRGJ1 or TRGJ2. This CDR3 is 21 amino acids long. Germline-derived CDR1 and CDR2 are VTNTFY and YDVSTARD (reference sequence). The CDR3, as DNA: TGTGCCACCTGGGGCAGGCCTTACAGACCTCCCCCCCTTCGTAATTATTATAAGAAACTCTTT. It specifies CATWGRPYRPPPLRNYYKKLF.

As concerns this clone: This clone may be a read error of a much larger clone one base away. V and J are TRGV3 and TRGJP2. The germline V gene encodes CDR1 VTNTFY and CDR2 YDVSTARD (reference sequence). The CDR3 contains 17 residues. The CDR3 DNA is TGTGCCACCTGGGGCAGGCTCTGGTATAGTAGTGATTGGATCAAGACGTTT. Its translation is CATWGRLWYSSDWIKTF.

Details on this clone: A much larger clone sits a single nucleotide away, making a read error possible. This chain connects TRGV3 to TRGJ1 or TRGJ2. There are 16 residues in the CDR3. Germline values: CDR1 VTNTFY, CDR2 YDVSTARD (reference sequence). The CDR3 sequence is CATWDRPRGGDYKRLF. CDR3 nucleotides: TGTGCCACCTGGGACAGGCCTCGAGGAGGGGATTATAAGAGACTCTTT.

This clone has more than one count but fewer than ten. The chain couples TRGV9 to TRGJ1 or TRGJ2. The ends lost 0 bases at V and 0 bases at J; junction bases unmatched: 2. The CDR3 has 14 residues. Germline CDR1 GITISATS, CDR2 ISYDGTV (reference sequence). CDR3 amino acids: CALWEVRNYYKKLF. CDR3 coding DNA: TGTGCCTTGTGGGAGGTGAGGAATTATTATAAGAAACTCTTT.

Details on this clone: It may be a read error: a sequence one base away is much more abundant. This specimen includes other DNA sequences encoding the same CDR3. This chain uses TRGV8 with TRGJ1 or TRGJ2. The CDR3 contains 11 residues. The germline V gene has CDR1 VENAVY and CDR2 YDSYNSRV. The CDR3 region is CATWDPFKKLF. The CDR3 region has the DNA TGCGCCACCTGGGACCCTTTTAAGAAACTCTTT.

This clone was seen more than once but under ten times. This may be a read error: a much more frequent sequence differs by one nucleotide. The chain joins TRGV9 to TRGJ1 or TRGJ2. Germline V lookup: CDR1 GITISATS, CDR2 ISYDGTV (reference sequence). The CDR3 extends over 15 amino acids. The CDR3 nucleotides are TGTGCCTTGTGGGAGGTGCCCCCATTTTATTATAAGAAACTCTTC. Amino acid sequence: CALWEVPPFYYKKLF.

By share of the sample, this clone is large. Other DNA sequences in the sample encode the same CDR3. V usage is TRGV3 and J usage is TRGJ1 or TRGJ2. Germline CDR1 reads VTNTFY; CDR2 reads YDVSTARD (reference sequence). This CDR3 contains 14 residues. After removal of 0 bases from V and 6 bases from J, the junction contained 8 bases not matched to a gene. The CDR3 bases are TGTGCCACCTGGGACAGGCGGTCTCGTTATAAGAAACTCTTT. This gives the protein CATWDRRSRYKKLF.

By sample fraction, this clone is large. J is TRGJ1 or TRGJ2 and V is TRGV4. This CDR3 has 15 amino acids. With 2 bases clipped from V and 4 bases from J, the junction kept 11 bases outside the gene matches. Looked up from germline, CDR1 is EGSTGY and CDR2 is YDSYTSSV. CDR3 in amino acids: CATWDAPGWYYKKLF. In DNA, the CDR3 is TGTGCCACCTGGGATGCCCCGGGATGGTATTATAAGAAACTCTTT.

This clone has a handful of counts. A much more abundant neighbour one base away suggests this may be a read error. This specimen includes other DNA sequences encoding the same CDR3. The genes are TRGV9 and TRGJ1 or TRGJ2. Per germline, CDR1 GITISATS and CDR2 ISYDGTV (reference sequence). The CDR3 is 12 residues long. The CDR3 DNA reads as TGTGCCTTATGGGAGGTGCGATATAAGAAACTCTTT. Translation gives CALWEVRYKKLF.

With respect to this clone: With only one base between it and a far larger clone, this is likely a read error. The J gene is TRGJP1, the V gene TRGV3. The CDR3 loop spans 15 amino acids. The germline V gene has CDR1 VTNTFY and CDR2 YDVSTARD (reference sequence). CDR3 sequence (DNA): TGTGCCACCTGGGACAGGCAAGGGGGGGGTTGGTTCGAGATATTT. It encodes CATWDRQGGGWFEIF.

For this clone: A read error is the likely source, as a far larger clone sits one nucleotide away. The chain couples TRGV4 to TRGJ1 or TRGJ2. Per germline, CDR1 EGSTGY and CDR2 YDSYTSSV. This CDR3 has 15 amino acids. The CDR3 protein is CATCDAPGWYYKKLF. In DNA, the CDR3 is TGTGCCACCTGTGATGCCCCGGGATGGTATTATAAGAAACTCTTT.

About this clone: It may be a read error: a sequence one base away is much more abundant. The genes are TRGV9 and TRGJP. CDR1 and CDR2 from the germline V gene are GITISATS and ISYDGTV (reference sequence). The CDR3 has 16 amino acids. CDR3 coding DNA: TGTGCCTTGAGGGAGGTGCGGGGGTTGGGCAAAAAAATCAAGGTATTT. It is translated as CALREVRGLGKKIKVF.